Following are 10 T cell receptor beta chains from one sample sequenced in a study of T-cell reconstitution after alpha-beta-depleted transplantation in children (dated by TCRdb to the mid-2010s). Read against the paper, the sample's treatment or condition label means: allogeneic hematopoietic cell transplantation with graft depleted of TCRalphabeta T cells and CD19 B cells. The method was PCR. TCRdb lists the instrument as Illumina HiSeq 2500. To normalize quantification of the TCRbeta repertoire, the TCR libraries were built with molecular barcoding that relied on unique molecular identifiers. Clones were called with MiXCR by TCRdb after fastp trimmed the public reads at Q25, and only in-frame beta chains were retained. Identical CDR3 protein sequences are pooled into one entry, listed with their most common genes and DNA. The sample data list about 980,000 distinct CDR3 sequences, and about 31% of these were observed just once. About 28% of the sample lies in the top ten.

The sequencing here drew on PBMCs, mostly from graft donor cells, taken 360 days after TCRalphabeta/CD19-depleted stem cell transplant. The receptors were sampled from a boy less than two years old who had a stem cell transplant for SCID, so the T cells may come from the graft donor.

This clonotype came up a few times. The CDR3 spells CASSRRLVDEQFF. Written as DNA, the CDR3 is TGTGCCAGCTCACGCAGACTGGTCGATGAGCAGTTCTTC. The chain carries TRBV18 and TRBJ2-1; unclear D gene. Germline values: CDR1 KGHSH, CDR2 LQKENI. This CDR3 is built from 13 residues. V shed 4 bases and J shed 8 bases, with 12 bases lying between them.

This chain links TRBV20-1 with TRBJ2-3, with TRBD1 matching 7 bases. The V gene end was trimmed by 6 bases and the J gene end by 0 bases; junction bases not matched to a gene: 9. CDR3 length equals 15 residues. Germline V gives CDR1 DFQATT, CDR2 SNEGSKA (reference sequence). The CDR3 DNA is TGCAGTGCAGGGGGCGGCACTACCAGCACAGATACGCAGTATTTT. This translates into CSAGGGTTSTDTQYF.

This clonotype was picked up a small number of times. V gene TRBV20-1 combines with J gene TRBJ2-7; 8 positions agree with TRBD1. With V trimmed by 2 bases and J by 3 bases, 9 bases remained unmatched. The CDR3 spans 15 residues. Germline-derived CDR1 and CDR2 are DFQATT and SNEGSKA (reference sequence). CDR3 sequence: CSARQGQGKYYEQYF. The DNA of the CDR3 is TGCAGTGCTAGACAAGGACAGGGAAAATACTACGAGCAGTACTTC.

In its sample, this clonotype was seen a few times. The CDR3 DNA follows: TGTGCCAGCAGGATAGGCAGGTGGAGTGAAAAACTGTTTTTT. It yields the protein CASRIGRWSEKLFF. The chain uses TRBV6-1 and TRBJ1-4; no firm D call. V was pared by 6 bases and J by 7 bases, with 15 bases between. The germline V gene has CDR1 MNHNS and CDR2 SASEGT. This CDR3 is 14 amino acids long.

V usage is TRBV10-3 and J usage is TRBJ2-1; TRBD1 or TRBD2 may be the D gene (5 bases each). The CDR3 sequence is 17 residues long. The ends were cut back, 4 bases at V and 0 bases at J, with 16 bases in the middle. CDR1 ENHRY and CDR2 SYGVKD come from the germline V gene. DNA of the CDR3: TGTGCCATCAGTGGCGACGGGGCTTCAAGCTCCTACAATGAGCAGTTCTTC. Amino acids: CAISGDGASSSYNEQFF.

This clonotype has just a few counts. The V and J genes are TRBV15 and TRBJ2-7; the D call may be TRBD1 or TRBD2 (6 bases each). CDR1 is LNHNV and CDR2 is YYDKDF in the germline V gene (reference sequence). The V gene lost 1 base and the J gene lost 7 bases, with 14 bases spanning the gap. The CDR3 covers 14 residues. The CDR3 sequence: CATSRVGGREEQYF. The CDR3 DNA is TGTGCCACCAGCAGAGTTGGGGGGCGCGAAGAGCAGTACTTC.

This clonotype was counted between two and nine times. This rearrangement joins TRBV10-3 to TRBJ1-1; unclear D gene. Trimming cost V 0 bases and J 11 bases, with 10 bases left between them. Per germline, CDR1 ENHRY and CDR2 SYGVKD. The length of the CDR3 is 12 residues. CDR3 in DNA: TGTGCCATCAGTGAGTCGAAGGAAACGGCTTTCTTT. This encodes CAISESKETAFF.

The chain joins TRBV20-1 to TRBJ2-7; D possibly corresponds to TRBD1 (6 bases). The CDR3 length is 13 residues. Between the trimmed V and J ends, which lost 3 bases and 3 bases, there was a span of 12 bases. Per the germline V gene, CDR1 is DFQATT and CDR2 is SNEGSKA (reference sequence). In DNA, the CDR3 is TGCAGTGCTAGTTACAGGGCGAACTACGAGCAGTACTTC. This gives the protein CSASYRANYEQYF.

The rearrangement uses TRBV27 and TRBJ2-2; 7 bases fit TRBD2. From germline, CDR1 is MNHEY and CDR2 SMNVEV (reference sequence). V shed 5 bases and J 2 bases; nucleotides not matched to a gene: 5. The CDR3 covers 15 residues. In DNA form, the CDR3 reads TGTGCCAGCAGTCTGACTAGCTCAAACACCGGGGAGCTGTTTTTT. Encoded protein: CASSLTSSNTGELFF.

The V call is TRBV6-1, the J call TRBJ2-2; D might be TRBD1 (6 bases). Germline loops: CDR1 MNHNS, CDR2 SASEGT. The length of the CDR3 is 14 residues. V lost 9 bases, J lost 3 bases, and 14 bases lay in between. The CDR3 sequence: CASQQGRDTGELFF. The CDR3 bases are TGTGCCAGTCAACAGGGCCGAGACACCGGGGAGCTGTTTTTT.